The clone carrying this T cell receptor (beta chain) was detected ten times or more. The data belong to a study of response to subunit inactivated influenza vaccine. This CDR3 comprises 15 residues. Germline values: CDR1 SGDLS, CDR2 YYNGEE. V lost 0 bases and J 2 bases, leaving 12 bases between the germline ends. One entry per CDR3 protein results from TCRdb running MiXCR on the RT-PCR reads. The sample contains about 520,000 distinct CDR3 sequences, approximately 7.2% of which appear only once. Specimen: PBMCs from blood, collected roughly 24 months after vaccination. The TCR was taken from a man aged 50-75 years who received an inactivated influenza vaccine. The rearrangement uses TRBV9 and TRBJ2-7; TRBD1 might be the D (7 bases). The CDR3 reads CASSVDPGGTYEQYF. The CDR3 region has the DNA TGTGCCAGCAGCGTAGATCCAGGGGGGACCTACGAGCAGTACTTC.